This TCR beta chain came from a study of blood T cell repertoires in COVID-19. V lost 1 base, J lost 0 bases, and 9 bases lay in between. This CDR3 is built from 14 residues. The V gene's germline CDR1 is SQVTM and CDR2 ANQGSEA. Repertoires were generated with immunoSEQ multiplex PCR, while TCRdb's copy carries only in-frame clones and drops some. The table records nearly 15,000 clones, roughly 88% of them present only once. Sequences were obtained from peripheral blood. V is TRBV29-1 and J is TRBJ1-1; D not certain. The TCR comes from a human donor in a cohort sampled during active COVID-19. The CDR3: CSVEGILMNTEAFF. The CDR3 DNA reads TGCAGCGTTGAAGGAATACTAATGAACACTGAAGCTTTCTTT.